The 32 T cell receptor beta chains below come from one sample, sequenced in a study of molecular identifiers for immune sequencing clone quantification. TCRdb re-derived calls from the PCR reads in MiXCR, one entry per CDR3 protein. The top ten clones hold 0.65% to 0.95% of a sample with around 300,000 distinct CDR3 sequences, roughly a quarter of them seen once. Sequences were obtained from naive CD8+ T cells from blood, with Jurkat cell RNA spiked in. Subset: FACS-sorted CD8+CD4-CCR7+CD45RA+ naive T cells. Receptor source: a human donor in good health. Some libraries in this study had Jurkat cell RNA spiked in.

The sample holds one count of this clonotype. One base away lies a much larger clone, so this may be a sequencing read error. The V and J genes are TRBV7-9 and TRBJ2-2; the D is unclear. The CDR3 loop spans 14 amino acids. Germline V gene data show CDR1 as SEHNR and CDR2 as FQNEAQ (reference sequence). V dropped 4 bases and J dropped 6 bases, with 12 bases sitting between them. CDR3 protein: CASSSPLYSGELFF. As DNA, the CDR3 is TGTGCCAGCAGCTCCCCCCTGTACTCCGGGGAGCTGTTTTTT.

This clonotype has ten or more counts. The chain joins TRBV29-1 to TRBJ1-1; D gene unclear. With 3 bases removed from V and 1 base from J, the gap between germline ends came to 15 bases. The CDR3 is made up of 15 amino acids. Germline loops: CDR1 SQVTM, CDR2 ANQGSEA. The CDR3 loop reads CSVEALGNPNTEAFF. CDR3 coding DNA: TGCAGCGTTGAGGCCTTAGGCAACCCGAACACTGAAGCTTTCTTT.

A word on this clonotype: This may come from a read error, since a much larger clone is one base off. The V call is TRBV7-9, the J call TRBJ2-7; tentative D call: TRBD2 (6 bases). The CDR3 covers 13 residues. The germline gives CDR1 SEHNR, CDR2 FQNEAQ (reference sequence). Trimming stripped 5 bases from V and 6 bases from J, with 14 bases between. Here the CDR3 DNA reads TGTGCCAGCAGCGCTAGCGAGGTCTTCGAGCAGTACTTC. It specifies CASSASEVFEQYF.

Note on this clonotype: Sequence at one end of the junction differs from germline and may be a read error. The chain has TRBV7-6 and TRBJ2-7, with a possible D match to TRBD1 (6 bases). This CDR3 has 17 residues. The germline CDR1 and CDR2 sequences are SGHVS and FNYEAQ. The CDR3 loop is CAGSADPLGTPEGEQYF. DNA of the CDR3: TGTGCCGGCAGCGCAGACCCTCTAGGGACACCCGAAGGGGAGCAGTACTTC.

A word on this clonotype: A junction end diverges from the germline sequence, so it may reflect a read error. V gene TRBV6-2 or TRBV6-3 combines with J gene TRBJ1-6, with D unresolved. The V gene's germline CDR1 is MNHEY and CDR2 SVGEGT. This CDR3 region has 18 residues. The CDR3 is CAGSYLRQESSYNSPLHF. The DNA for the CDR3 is TGTGCCGGCAGTTACCTCCGCCAGGAGAGCTCCTATAATTCACCCCTCCACTTT.

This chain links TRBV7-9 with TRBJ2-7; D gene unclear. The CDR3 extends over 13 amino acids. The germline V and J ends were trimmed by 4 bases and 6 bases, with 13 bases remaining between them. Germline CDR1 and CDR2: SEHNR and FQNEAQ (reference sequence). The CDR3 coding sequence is TGTGCCAGCAGCTACTCCCTTATGGCCGAGCAGTACTTC. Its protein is CASSYSLMAEQYF.

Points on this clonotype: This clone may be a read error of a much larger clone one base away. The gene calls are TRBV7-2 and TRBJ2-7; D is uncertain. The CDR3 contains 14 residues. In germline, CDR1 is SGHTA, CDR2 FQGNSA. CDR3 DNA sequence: TGTGCCAGCAGCTTAATCTGGCCCTCTTACGCGCAGTACTTC. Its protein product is CASSLIWPSYAQYF.

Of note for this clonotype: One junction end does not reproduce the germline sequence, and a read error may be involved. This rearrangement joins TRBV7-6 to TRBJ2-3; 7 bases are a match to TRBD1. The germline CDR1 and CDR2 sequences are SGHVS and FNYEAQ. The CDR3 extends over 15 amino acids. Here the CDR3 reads CASSTGTDPTETQYF. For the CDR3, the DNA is TGTGCCAGCAGCACGGGGACAGACCCCACAGAAACGCAGTATTTT.

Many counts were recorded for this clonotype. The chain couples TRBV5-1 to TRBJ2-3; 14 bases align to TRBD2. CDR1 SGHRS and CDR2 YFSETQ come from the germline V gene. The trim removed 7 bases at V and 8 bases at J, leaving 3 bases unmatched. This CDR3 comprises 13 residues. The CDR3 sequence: CASGTSGGVTQYF. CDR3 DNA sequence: TGCGCCAGCGGGACTAGCGGGGGTGTTACGCAGTATTTT. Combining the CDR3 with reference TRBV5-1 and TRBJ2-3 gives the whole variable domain KAGVTQTPRYLIKTRGQQVTLSCSPISGHRSVSWYQQTPGQGLQFLFEYFSETQRNKGNFPGRFSGRQFSNSRSEMNVSTLELGDSALYLCASGTSGGVTQYFGPGTRLTVL.

The CDR3 sequence is CSYWTGKGEQFF. The CDR3 nucleotides read TGCAGCTACTGGACAGGGAAGGGCGAGCAGTTCTTC. The rearrangement uses TRBV29-1 and TRBJ2-1; 8 nucleotides agree with TRBD1. V dropped 8 bases and J dropped 10; count of bases not matched to a gene: 10. The CDR3 consists of 12 residues. CDR1 and CDR2 (germline): SQVTM, ANQGSEA.

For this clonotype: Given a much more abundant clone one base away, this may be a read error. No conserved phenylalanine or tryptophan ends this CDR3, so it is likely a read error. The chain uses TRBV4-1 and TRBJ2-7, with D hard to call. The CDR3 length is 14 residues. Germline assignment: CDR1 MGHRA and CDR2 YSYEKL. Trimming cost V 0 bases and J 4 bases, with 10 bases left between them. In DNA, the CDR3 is TGCGCCAGCAGCCAAGATGACGGGCTTTACGAGCAGTACCTC. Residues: CASSQDDGLYEQYL.

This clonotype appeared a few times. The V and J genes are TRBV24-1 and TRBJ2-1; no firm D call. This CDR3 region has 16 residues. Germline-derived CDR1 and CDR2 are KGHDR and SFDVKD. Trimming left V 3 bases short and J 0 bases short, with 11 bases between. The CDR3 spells CATSDDEASSYNEQFF. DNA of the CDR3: TGTGCCACCAGTGATGATGAGGCGAGCTCCTACAATGAGCAGTTCTTC.

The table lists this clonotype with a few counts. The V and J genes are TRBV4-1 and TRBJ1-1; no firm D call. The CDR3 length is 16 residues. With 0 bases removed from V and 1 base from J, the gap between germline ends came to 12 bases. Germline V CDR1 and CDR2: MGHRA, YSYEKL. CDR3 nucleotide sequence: TGCGCCAGCAGCCAAGATCCGGCGTACCCGAACACTGAAGCTTTCTTT. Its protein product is CASSQDPAYPNTEAFF.

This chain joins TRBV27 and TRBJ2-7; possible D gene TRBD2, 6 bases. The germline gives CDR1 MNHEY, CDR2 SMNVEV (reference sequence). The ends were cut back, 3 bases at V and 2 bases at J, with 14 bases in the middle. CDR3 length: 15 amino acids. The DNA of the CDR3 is TGTGCCAGCAGTTTTCGATCGGGAGCGACCTACGAGCAGTACTTC. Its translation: CASSFRSGATYEQYF.

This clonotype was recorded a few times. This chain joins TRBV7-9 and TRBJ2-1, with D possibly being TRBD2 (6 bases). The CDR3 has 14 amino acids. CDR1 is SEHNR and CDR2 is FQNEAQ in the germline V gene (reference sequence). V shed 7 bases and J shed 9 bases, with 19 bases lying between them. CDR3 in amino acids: CASTQTSSLGEQFF. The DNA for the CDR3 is TGTGCCAGCACCCAGACTAGTTCCCTGGGTGAGCAGTTCTTC. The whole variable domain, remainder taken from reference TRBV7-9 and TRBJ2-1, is DTGVSQNPRHKITKRGQNVTFRCDPISEHNRLYWYRQTLGQGPEFLTYFQNEAQLEKSRLLSDRFSAERPKGSFSTLEIQRTEQGDSAMYLCASTQTSSLGEQFFGPGTRLTVL.

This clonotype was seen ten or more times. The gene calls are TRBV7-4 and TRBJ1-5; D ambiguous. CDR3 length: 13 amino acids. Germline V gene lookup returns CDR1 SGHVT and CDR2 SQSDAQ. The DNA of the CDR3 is TGTGTCAGGATGGAGGGTAGCAATCAGCCCCAGCATTTT. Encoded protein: CVRMEGSNQPQHF.

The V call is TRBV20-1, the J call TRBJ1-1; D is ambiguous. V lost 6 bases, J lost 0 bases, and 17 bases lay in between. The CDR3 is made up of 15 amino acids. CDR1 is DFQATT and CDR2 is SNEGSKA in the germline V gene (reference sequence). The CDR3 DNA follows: TGCAGTGCCCACCCCGTATTAGCAATGAACACTGAAGCTTTCTTT. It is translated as CSAHPVLAMNTEAFF.

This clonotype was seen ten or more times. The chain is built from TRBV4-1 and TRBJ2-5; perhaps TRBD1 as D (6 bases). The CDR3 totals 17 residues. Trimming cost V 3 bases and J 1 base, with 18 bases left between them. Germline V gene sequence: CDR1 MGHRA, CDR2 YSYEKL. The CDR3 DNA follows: TGCGCCAGCAGCCAGACCCAACCCGGACAGCTCCAAGAGACCCAGTACTTC. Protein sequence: CASSQTQPGQLQETQYF.

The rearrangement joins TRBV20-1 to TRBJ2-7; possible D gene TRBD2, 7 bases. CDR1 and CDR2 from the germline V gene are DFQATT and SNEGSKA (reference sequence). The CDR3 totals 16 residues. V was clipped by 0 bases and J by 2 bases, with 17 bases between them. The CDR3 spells CSAREGGAWSPYEQYF. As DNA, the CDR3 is TGCAGTGCTAGAGAAGGGGGGGCATGGAGCCCCTACGAGCAGTACTTC.

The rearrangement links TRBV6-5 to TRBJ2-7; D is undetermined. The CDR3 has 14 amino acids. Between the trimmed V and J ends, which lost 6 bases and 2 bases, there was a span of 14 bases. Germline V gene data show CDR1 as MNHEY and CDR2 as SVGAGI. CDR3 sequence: CASRLKENPYEQYF. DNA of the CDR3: TGTGCCAGCAGATTAAAGGAAAACCCCTACGAGCAGTACTTC.

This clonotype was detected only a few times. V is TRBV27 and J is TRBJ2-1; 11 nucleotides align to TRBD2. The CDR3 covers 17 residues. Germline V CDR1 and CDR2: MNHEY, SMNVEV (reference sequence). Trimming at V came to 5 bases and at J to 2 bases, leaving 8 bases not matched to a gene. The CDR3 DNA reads TGTGCCAGCAGTCTTATGGGACTAGCGGTTACCTACAATGAGCAGTTCTTC. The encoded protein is CASSLMGLAVTYNEQFF.

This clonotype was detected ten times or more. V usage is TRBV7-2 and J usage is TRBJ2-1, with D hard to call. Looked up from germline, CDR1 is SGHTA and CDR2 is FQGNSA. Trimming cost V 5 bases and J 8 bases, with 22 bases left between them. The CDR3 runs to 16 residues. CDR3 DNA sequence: TGTGCCAGCAGCCCCAGTGAGGTAGGGCCGATCTATGAGCAGTTCTTC. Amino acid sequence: CASSPSEVGPIYEQFF.

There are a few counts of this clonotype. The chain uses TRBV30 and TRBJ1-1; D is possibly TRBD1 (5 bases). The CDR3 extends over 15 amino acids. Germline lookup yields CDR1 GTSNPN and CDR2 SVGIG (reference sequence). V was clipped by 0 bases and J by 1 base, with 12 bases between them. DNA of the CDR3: TGTGCCTGGAGTGTCCCTGCAGGGAGGAACACTGAAGCTTTCTTT. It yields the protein CAWSVPAGRNTEAFF.

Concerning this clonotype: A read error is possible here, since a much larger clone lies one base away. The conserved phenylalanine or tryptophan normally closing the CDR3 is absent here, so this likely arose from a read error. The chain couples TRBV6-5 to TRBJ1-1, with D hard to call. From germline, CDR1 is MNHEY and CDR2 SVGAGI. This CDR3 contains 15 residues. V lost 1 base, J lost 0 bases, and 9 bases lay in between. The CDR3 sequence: CASSYYGSMNTEAFL. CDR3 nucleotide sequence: TGTGCCAGCAGTTACTATGGTTCCATGAACACTGAAGCTTTCCTT.

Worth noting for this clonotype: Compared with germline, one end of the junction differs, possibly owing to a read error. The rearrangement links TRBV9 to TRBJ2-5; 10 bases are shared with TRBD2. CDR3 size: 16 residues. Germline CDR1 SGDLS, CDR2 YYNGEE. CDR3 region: CASSASGGPYQETHYF. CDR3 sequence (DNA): TGTGCCAGCAGCGCTAGCGGGGGACCATACCAAGAGACCCACTACTTC.

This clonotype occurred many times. DNA of the CDR3: TGCGCCAGCAGCCAAGACTATAGCAGCCACGAGACCCAGTACTTC. The encoded protein is CASSQDYSSHETQYF. The chain recombines TRBV4-3 with TRBJ2-5; D uncertain. The CDR3 has 15 amino acids. V was pared by 0 bases and J by 5 bases, with 13 bases between. Germline loops: CDR1 LGHNA, CDR2 YSLEER.

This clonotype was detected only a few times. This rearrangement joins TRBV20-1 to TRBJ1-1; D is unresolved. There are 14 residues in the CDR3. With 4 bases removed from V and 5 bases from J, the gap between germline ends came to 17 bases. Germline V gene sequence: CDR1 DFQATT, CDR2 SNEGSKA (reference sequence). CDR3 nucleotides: TGCAGTGCTATGCGAACAAGCTCGTGGACTGAAGCTTTCTTT. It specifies CSAMRTSSWTEAFF.

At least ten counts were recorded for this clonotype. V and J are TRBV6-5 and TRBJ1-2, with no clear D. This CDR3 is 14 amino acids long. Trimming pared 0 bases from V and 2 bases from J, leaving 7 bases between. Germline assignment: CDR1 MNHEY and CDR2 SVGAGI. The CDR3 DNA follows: TGTGCCAGCAGTTACTCTTCAGCAAACTATGGCTACACCTTC. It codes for CASSYSSANYGYTF.

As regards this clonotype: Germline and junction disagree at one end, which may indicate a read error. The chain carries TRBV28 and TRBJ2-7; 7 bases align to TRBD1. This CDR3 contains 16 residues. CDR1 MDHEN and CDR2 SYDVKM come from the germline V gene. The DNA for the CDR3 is TGTGCCTGCAGTGCCACCTCCGGGACAGACTCCTACGAGCAGTACTTC. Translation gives CACSATSGTDSYEQYF.

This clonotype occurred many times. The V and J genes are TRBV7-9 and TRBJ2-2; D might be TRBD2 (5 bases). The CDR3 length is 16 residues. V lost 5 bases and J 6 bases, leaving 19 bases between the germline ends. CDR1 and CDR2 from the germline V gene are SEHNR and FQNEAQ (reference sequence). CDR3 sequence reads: CASSTQTTPGPGELFF. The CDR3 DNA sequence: TGTGCCAGCAGCACCCAGACTACTCCAGGTCCCGGGGAGCTGTTTTTT. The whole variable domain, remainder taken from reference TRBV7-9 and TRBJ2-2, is DTGVSQNPRHKITKRGQNVTFRCDPISEHNRLYWYRQTLGQGPEFLTYFQNEAQLEKSRLLSDRFSAERPKGSFSTLEIQRTEQGDSAMYLCASSTQTTPGPGELFFGEGSRLTVL.

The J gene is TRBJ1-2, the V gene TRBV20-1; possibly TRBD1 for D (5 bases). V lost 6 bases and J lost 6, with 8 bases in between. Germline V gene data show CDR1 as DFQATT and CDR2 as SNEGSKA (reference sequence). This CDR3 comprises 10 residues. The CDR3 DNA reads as TGCAGTGCGCAACAGGATGGCTACACCTTC. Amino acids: CSAQQDGYTF.

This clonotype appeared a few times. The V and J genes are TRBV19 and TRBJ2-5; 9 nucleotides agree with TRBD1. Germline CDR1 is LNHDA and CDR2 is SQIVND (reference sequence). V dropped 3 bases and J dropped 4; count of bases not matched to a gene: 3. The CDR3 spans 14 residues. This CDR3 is CASSMGQGGETQYF. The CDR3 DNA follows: TGTGCCAGTAGTATGGGACAGGGAGGAGAGACCCAGTACTTC.